The sequence of this T cell receptor beta chain was determined in a study of T cell repertoires in cytomegalovirus infection. MiXCR was run by TCRdb on the reads, yielding one entry per CDR3 protein. Altogether about 490,000 distinct CDR3 sequences are present, more than 20% being singletons, with the ten largest covering roughly 13%. There are 13 residues in the CDR3. In germline, CDR1 is LGHNT, CDR2 FRNRAP. Trimming stripped 3 bases from V and 3 bases from J, with 6 bases between. This rearrangement joins TRBV12-5 to TRBJ2-1; D gene uncertain. The receptor was derived from a human donor in good health (CMV status not recorded). Some clones in this sample may be carry-over from other donors' samples. Material for sequencing was PBMCs. The CDR3 DNA reads TGTGCTAGTGGTTTAACGGTCTACAATGAGCAGTTCTTC. It translates to CASGLTVYNEQFF.